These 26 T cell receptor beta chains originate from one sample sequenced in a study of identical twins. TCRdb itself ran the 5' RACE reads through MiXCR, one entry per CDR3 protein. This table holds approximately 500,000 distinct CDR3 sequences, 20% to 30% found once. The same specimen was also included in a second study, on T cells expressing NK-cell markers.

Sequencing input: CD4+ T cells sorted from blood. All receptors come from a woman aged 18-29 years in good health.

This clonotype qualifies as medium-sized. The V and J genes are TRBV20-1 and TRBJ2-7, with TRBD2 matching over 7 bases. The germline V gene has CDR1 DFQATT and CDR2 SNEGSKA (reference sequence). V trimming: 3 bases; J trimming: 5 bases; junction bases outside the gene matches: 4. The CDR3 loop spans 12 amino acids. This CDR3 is CSASRLADEQYF. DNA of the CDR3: TGCAGTGCTAGTCGACTAGCAGACGAGCAGTACTTC.

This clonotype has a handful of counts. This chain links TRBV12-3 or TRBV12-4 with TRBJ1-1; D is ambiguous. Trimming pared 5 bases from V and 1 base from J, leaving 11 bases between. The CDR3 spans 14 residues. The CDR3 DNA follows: TGTGCCAGCAGTCCGCAGGCCGCGAACACTGAAGCTTTCTTT. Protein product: CASSPQAANTEAFF.

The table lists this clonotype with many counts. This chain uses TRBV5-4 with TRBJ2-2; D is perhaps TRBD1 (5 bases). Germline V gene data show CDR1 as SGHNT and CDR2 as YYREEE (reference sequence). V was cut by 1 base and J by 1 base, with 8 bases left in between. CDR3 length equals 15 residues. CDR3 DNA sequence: TGTGCCAGCAGCTTGAGAAGGGGGAACACCGGGGAGCTGTTTTTT. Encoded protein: CASSLRRGNTGELFF. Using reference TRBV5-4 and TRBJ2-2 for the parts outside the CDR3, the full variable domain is ETGVTQSPTHLIKTRGQQVTLRCSSQSGHNTVSWYQQALGQGPQFIFQYYREEENGRGNFPPRFSGLQFPNYSSELNVNALELDDSALYLCASSLRRGNTGELFFGEGSRLTVL.

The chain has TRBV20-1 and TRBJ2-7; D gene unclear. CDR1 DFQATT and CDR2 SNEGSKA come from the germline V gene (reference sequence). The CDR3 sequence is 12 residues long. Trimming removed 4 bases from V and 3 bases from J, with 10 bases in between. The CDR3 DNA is TGCAGTGCTACCAGAAACCACTACGAGCAGTACTTC. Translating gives CSATRNHYEQYF.

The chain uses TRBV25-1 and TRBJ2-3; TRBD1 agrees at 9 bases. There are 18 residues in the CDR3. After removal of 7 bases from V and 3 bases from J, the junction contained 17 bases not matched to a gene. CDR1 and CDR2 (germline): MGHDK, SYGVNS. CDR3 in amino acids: CASTPNPGQGSGTDTQYF. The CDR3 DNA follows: TGTGCCAGCACCCCGAACCCCGGACAGGGGTCGGGAACAGATACGCAGTATTTT.

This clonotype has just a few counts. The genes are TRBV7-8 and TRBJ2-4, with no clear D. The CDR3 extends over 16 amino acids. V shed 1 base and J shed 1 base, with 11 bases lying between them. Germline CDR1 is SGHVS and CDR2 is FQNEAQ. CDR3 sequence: CASSLGGVNAKNIQYF. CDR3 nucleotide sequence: TGTGCCAGCAGCTTAGGTGGAGTGAACGCCAAAAACATTCAGTACTTC.

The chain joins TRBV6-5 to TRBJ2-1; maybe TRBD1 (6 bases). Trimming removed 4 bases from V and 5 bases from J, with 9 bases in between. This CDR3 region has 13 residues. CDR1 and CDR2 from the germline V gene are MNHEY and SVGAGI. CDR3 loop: CASSSGTNNEQFF. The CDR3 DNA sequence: TGTGCCAGCAGTTCCGGGACAAACAATGAGCAGTTCTTC.

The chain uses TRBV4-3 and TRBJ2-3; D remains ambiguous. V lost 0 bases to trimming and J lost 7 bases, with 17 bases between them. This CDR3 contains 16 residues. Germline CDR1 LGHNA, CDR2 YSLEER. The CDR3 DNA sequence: TGCGCCAGCAGCCAAGACGCAGGTCCTAAAGGGAATACGCAGTATTTT. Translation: CASSQDAGPKGNTQYF.

CDR3 sequence: CSARVGLQETQYF. CDR3 bases: TGCAGTGCTAGAGTGGGACTCCAAGAGACCCAGTACTTC. The V call is TRBV20-1, the J call TRBJ2-5; D possibly corresponds to TRBD2 (6 bases). The ends were cut back, 1 base at V and 1 base at J, with 7 bases in the middle. The germline V gene has CDR1 DFQATT and CDR2 SNEGSKA (reference sequence). This CDR3 contains 13 residues.

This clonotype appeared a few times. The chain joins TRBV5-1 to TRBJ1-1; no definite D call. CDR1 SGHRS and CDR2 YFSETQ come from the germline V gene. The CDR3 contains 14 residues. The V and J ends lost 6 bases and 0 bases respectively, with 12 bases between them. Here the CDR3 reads CASKAGSMNTEAFF. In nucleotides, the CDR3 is TGCGCCAGCAAAGCCGGTTCCATGAACACTGAAGCTTTCTTT.

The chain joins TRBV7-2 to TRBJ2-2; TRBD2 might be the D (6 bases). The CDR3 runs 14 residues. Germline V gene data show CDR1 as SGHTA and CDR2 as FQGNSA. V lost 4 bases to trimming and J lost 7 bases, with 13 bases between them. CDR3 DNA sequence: TGTGCCAGCAGCTACTCCGGGAGTGGCGGGGAGCTGTTTTTT. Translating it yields CASSYSGSGGELFF.

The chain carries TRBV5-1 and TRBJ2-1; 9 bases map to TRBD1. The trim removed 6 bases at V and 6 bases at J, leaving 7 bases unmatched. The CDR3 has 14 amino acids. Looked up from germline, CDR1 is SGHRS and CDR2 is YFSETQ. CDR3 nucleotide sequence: TGCGCCAGCAAGTGGGACAGGGAGGCCAATGAGCAGTTCTTC. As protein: CASKWDREANEQFF.

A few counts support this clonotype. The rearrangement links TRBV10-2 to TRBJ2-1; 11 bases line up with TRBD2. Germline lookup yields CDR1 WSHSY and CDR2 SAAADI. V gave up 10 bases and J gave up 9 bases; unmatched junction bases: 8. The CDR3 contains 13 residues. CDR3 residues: CATTGLAVAEQFF. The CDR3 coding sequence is TGCGCCACCACGGGACTAGCGGTCGCTGAGCAGTTCTTC.

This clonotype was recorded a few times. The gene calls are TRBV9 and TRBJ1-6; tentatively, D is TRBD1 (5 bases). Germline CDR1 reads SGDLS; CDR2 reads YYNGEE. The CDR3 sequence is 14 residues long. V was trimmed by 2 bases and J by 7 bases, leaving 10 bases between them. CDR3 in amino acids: CASSVAGENSPLHF. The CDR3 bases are TGTGCCAGCAGCGTGGCGGGGGAGAATTCACCCCTCCACTTT.

CDR3 sequence: CASTPFRKATDTQYF. CDR3 coding DNA: TGTGCCAGCACCCCTTTCAGGAAAGCCACAGATACGCAGTATTTT. The chain combines TRBV7-2 with TRBJ2-3; D not certain. This CDR3 is built from 15 residues. V lost 7 bases, J lost 2 bases, and 16 bases lay in between. The germline gives CDR1 SGHTA, CDR2 FQGNSA.

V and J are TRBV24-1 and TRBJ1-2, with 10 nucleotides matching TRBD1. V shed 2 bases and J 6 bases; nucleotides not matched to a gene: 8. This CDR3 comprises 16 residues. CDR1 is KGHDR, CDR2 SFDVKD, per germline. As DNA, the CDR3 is TGTGCCACCAGTGATTCCGGGACAGGGGAATCGGATGGCTACACCTTC. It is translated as CATSDSGTGESDGYTF.

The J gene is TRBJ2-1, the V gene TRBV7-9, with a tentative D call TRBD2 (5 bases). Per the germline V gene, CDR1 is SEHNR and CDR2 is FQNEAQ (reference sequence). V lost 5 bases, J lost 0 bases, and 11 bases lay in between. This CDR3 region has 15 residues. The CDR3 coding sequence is TGTGCCAGCAGCCCCAGCGGCTACTCCTACAATGAGCAGTTCTTC. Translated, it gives CASSPSGYSYNEQFF.

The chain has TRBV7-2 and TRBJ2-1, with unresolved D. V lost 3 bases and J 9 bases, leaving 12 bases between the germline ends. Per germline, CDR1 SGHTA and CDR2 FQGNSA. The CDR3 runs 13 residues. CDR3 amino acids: CASSFSISGEQFF. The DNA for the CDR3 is TGTGCCAGCAGCTTCTCCATCTCGGGTGAGCAGTTCTTC. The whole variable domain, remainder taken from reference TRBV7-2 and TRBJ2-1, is GAGVSQSPSNKVTEKGKDVELRCDPISGHTALYWYRQSLGQGLEFLIYFQGNSAPDKSGLPSDRFSAERTGGSVSTLTIQRTQQEDSAVYLCASSFSISGEQFFGPGTRLTVL.

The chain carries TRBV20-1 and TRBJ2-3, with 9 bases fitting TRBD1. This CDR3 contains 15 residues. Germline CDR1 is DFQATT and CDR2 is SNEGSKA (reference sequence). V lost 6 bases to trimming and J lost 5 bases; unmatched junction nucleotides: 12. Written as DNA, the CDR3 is TGCAGTGCCCCTACAACCGGGACAGGGTTAGATACGCAGTATTTT. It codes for CSAPTTGTGLDTQYF.

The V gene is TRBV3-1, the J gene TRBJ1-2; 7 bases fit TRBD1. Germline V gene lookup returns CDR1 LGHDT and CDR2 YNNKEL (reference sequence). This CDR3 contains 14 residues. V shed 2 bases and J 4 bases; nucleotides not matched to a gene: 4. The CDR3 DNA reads TGTGCCAGCAGCCAATTCGGGGACAGCTATGGCTACACCTTC. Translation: CASSQFGDSYGYTF.

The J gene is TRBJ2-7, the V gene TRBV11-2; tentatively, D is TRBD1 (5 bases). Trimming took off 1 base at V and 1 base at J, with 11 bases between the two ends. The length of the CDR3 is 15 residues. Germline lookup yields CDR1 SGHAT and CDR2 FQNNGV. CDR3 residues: CASSLVGAGSYEQYF. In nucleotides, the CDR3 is TGTGCCAGCAGCTTAGTAGGGGCAGGGTCCTACGAGCAGTACTTC.

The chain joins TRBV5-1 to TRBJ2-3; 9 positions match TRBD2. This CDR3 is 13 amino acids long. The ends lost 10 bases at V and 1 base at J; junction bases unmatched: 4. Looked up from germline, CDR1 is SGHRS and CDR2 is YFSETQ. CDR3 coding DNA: TGCGCCTCATGGACTAGCGGCACAGATACGCAGTATTTT. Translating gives CASWTSGTDTQYF.

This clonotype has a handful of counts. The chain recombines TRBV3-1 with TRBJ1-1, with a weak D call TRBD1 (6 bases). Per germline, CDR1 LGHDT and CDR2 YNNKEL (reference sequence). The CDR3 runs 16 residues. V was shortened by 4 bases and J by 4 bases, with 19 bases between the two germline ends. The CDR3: CASSPRGGGQGTEAFF. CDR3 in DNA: TGTGCCAGCAGCCCCAGGGGAGGGGGGCAGGGCACTGAAGCTTTCTTT.

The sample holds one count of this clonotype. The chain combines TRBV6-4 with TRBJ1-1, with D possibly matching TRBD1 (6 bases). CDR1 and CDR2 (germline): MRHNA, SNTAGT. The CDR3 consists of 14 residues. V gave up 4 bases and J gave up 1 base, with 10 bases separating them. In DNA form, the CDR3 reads TGTGCCAGCAGTGTAGAGACAGGGAACACTGAAGCTTTCTTT. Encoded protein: CASSVETGNTEAFF.

CDR3 DNA sequence: TGTGCCAGCAGTTACGAGGCCAGACTCACAGATACGCAGTATTTT. This codes for CASSYEARLTDTQYF. The chain links TRBV6-5 to TRBJ2-3, with D unresolved. CDR3 length: 15 residues. Germline-derived CDR1 and CDR2 are MNHEY and SVGAGI. V lost 2 bases to trimming and J lost 2 bases, with 11 bases between them.

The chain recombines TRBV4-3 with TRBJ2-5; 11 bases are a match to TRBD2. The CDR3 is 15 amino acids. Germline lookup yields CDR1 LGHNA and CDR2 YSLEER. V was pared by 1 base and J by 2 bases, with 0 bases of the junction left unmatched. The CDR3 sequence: CASSQGLAGQETQYF. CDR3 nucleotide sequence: TGCGCCAGCAGCCAAGGACTAGCGGGACAAGAGACCCAGTACTTC.